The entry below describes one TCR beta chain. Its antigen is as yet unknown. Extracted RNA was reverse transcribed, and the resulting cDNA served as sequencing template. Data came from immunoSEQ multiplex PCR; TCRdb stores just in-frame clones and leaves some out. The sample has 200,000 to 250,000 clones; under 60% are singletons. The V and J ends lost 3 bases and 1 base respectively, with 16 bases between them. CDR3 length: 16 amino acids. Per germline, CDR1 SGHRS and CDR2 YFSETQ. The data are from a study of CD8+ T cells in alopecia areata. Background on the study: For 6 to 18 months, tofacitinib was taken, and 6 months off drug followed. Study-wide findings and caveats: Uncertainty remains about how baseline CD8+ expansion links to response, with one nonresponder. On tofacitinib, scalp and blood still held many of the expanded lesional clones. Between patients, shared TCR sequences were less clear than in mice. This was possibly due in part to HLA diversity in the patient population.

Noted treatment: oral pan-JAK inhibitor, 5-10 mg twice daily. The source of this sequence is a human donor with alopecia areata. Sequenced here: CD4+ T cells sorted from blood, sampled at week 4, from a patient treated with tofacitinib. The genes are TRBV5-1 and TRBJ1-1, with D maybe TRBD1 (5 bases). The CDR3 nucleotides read TGCGCCAGCAGCTCCCCAGACAGATTCTCGAACACTGAAGCTTTCTTT. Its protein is CASSSPDRFSNTEAFF.